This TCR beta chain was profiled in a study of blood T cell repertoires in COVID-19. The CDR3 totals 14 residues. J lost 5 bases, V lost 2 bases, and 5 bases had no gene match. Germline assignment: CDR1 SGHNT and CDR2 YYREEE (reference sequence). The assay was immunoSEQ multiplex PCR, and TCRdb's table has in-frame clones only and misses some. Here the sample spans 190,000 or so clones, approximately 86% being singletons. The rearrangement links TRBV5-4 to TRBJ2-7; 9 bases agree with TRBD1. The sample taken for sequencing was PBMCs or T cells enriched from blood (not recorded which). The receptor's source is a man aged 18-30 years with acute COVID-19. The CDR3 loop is CASSLGTGSNEQYF. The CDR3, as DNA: TGTGCCAGCAGCTTAGGGACAGGGAGCAACGAGCAGTACTTC.